This T cell receptor beta chain was found in a study of T cells in women clearing cervical HPV infection. Study-level information: Case blood was drawn when the lesion was first found; control blood after infection became undetectable.

CDR3 length: 13 amino acids. Germline trimming cut 9 bases from V and 3 bases from J; bases unmatched to any gene: 5. Germline CDR1 reads LNHDA; CDR2 reads SQIVND (reference sequence). About this clone: Its specificity is not known. Sequencing ends 3 residues short of the CDR3 end; the germline J gene provides the rest.

Produced via immunoSEQ multiplex PCR; TCRdb's table is partial and in-frame only. The sample data list about 20,000 clones. The study's findings and limits: Repertoire richness, not evenness, was significantly elevated in CIN3+ cases versus controls.

Sequencing was done on a sample of blood buffy coat. This sequence originates from a woman aged 18 to 75 with a cervical HPV16 infection that either progressed to CIN3+ or cleared (not recorded which). The chain recombines TRBV19 with TRBJ1-5; TRBD1 matches 7 bases. The DNA read from the CDR3 is TGTGCCAGCGAGACAGGGTACAATCAGCCC. Its protein product is CASETGYNQP. From start to end, the CDR3 is CASETGYNQPQHF.